Listed here are 28 T cell receptor beta chains from one sample, sequenced in a study of blood T cell repertoires in COVID-19. Here immunoSEQ multiplex PCR was the method, and the copy in TCRdb shows in-frame clones only, minus some. This repertoire shows around 200,000 clones, just over 85% found once; its top ten account for over 3%. The material sequenced was PBMCs or T cells enriched from blood (not recorded which). These receptors were collected from a middle-aged woman with acute COVID-19.

The chain recombines TRBV10-3 with TRBJ1-2; 9 bases align to TRBD1. The CDR3 length is 14 residues. Germline CDR1 is ENHRY and CDR2 is SYGVKD. V lost 8 bases, J lost 4 bases, and 8 bases stayed unmatched. CDR3 DNA sequence: TGTGCCATCCCCCGGGACAGGGAATCCTATGGCTACACCTTC. It encodes CAIPRDRESYGYTF.

CDR3 DNA: TGTGCCGGGGGAGGGATTCATCGAACTATTGAAGCTTTCTTT. This codes for CAGGGIHRTIEAFF. The chain carries TRBV30 and TRBJ1-1; a possible D gene is TRBD1 (5 bases). Germline lookup yields CDR1 GTSNPN and CDR2 SVGIG (reference sequence). With 8 bases removed from V and 7 bases from J, the gap between germline ends came to 23 bases. The CDR3 totals 14 residues.

The rearrangement uses TRBV11-1 and TRBJ2-7; D is perhaps TRBD2 (6 bases). The germline CDR1 and CDR2 sequences are SGHAT and FQDESV (reference sequence). The CDR3 sequence is 13 residues long. Trimming removed 4 bases at V and 7 bases at J, with 14 bases between. The chain's CDR3 is CASSSTRRGEQYF. CDR3 in DNA: TGTGCCAGCAGCTCTACCCGCCGGGGGGAGCAGTACTTC.

This rearrangement joins TRBV5-4 to TRBJ2-2; D is unresolved. The germline gives CDR1 SGHNT, CDR2 YYREEE (reference sequence). V gave up 0 bases and J gave up 1 base, with 7 bases separating them. This CDR3 has 15 residues. The CDR3 DNA reads TGTGCCAGCAGCTTGGGGGCCCGGAACACCGGGGAGCTGTTTTTT. Its translation is CASSLGARNTGELFF.

This sequence joins TRBV5-1 and TRBJ1-1; TRBD1 matches at 7 bases. Germline trimming cut 4 bases from V and 0 bases from J; bases unmatched to any gene: 12. CDR3 length: 17 residues. Looked up from germline, CDR1 is SGHRS and CDR2 is YFSETQ. DNA for the CDR3: TGCGCCAGCAGCCTCAAAGGGGGCATAGGGTTGAACACTGAAGCTTTCTTT. Its translation: CASSLKGGIGLNTEAFF.

The chain links TRBV4-1 to TRBJ1-2; perhaps TRBD1 as D (5 bases). Germline values: CDR1 MGHRA, CDR2 YSYEKL. Trimming removed 0 bases at V and 0 bases at J, with 11 bases between. The CDR3 has 16 residues. For the CDR3, the DNA is TGCGCCAGCAGCCAAGAAGGGGAGGGACCTAACTATGGCTACACCTTC. It yields the protein CASSQEGEGPNYGYTF.

The rearrangement uses TRBV9 and TRBJ2-7, with a possible D match to TRBD1 (5 bases). The V end lost 1 base, the J end lost 1 base, and 6 bases lay between the germline ends. CDR3 length equals 13 residues. CDR1 is SGDLS and CDR2 is YYNGEE in the germline V gene. CDR3 sequence: CASSVKGSYEQYF. CDR3 nucleotides: TGTGCCAGCAGCGTAAAGGGGTCCTACGAGCAGTACTTC. Using reference TRBV9 and TRBJ2-7 for the parts outside the CDR3, the full variable domain is DSGVTQTPKHLITATGQRVTLRCSPRSGDLSVYWYQQSLDQGLQFLIQYYNGEERAKGNILERFSAQQFPDLHSELNLSSLELGDSALYFCASSVKGSYEQYFGPGTRLTVT.

The rearrangement joins TRBV7-2 to TRBJ1-5; 7 bases map to TRBD1. Germline V gene sequence: CDR1 SGHTA, CDR2 FQGNSA. V trimming: 2 bases; J trimming: 6 bases; junction bases outside the gene matches: 4. The CDR3 covers 14 residues. CDR3 residues: CASSLRQGGQPQHF. The CDR3 region has the DNA TGTGCCAGCAGCTTAAGACAGGGAGGTCAGCCCCAGCATTTT.

V is TRBV27 and J is TRBJ2-5, with D tentatively TRBD1 (6 bases). Trimming cost V 3 bases and J 7 bases, with 21 bases left between them. There are 16 residues in the CDR3. The germline CDR1 and CDR2 sequences are MNHEY and SMNVEV (reference sequence). CDR3 protein: CASSFSLQDSPWTQYF. DNA for the CDR3: TGTGCCAGCAGTTTCTCCCTTCAGGACAGCCCCTGGACCCAGTACTTC.

This chain uses TRBV4-3 with TRBJ2-1; TRBD2 agrees at 14 bases. CDR1 and CDR2 from the germline V gene are LGHNA and YSLEER. J gave up 0 bases and V 3 bases, and 4 bases lay outside the gene matches. CDR3 length equals 18 residues. This CDR3 reads CASSQGLAGVPSYNEQFF. The CDR3 nucleotides are TGCGCCAGCAGCCAGGGACTAGCGGGGGTCCCCTCCTACAATGAGCAGTTCTTC.

Details on this clone: One end of the junction does not line up with germline, which may come from a read error. This chain links TRBV2 with TRBJ2-7; D is perhaps TRBD1 (5 bases). Germline lookup yields CDR1 SNHLY and CDR2 FYNNEI. This CDR3 region has 13 residues. Here the CDR3 DNA reads TGTGCCAGCAGAAATCAGAAGGACATCAAGCTCCACTTC. This sequence encodes CASRNQKDIKLHF.

This rearrangement joins TRBV9 to TRBJ1-2; the match to TRBD1 covers 12 bases. Germline CDR1 SGDLS, CDR2 YYNGEE. Trimming cost V 2 bases and J 4 bases; bases outside gene matches: 9. The CDR3 runs 17 residues. The CDR3 loop is CASSVSFGTGGGYGYTF. The CDR3 DNA reads as TGTGCCAGCAGCGTGAGCTTCGGGACAGGGGGCGGCTATGGCTACACCTTC.

V and J are TRBV6-5 and TRBJ2-7, with D possibly TRBD1 on 6 matching bases. Germline CDR1 reads MNHEY; CDR2 reads SVGAGI. The CDR3 totals 14 residues. The V end was cut by 7 bases, the J end by 5 bases, with 18 bases between. CDR3 in amino acids: CASKRDRNRDEQYV. The CDR3, as DNA: TGTGCCAGCAAACGCGACAGGAACAGAGACGAGCAGTACGTC.

Details on this clone: At one of its ends the junction is not consistent with the germline gene, which may arise from a read error. The chain employs TRBV29-1 and TRBJ1-2; weak D call: TRBD1 (5 bases). Looked up from germline, CDR1 is SQVTM and CDR2 is ANQGSEA. The CDR3 has 12 amino acids. The CDR3 loop is CSAEQASYGYTF. Here the CDR3 DNA reads TGCAGCGCTGAACAGGCTTCCTATGGCTACACCTTC.

Here the CDR3 DNA reads TGCGCCAGCAGCCAAGATACAGGAAACTCCTGGAATGAGCAGTTCTTC. Translated, it gives CASSQDTGNSWNEQFF. The V gene is TRBV4-3, the J gene TRBJ2-1; maybe TRBD1 (5 bases). Germline lookup yields CDR1 LGHNA and CDR2 YSLEER. The CDR3 runs to 16 residues. Trimming took off 0 bases at V and 7 bases at J, with 16 bases between the two ends.

The CDR3 sequence is CATSDGDSSNSPLHF. The CDR3 region has the DNA TGTGCCACCAGTGATGGGGACAGCTCCAATTCACCCCTCCACTTT. V is TRBV24-1 and J is TRBJ1-6; TRBD1 agrees at 7 bases. The V gene end was trimmed by 3 bases and the J gene end by 7 bases; junction bases not matched to a gene: 5. CDR1 and CDR2 from the germline V gene are KGHDR and SFDVKD. CDR3 length equals 15 residues.

This clone was observed a few times. The rearrangement joins TRBV29-1 to TRBJ1-1, with a tentative D call TRBD1 (6 bases). The CDR3 has 17 amino acids. The ends were cut back, 2 bases at V and 7 bases at J, with 26 bases in the middle. Germline lookup yields CDR1 SQVTM and CDR2 ANQGSEA. CDR3 region: CSVEPTGSPSSSGEAFF. CDR3 coding DNA: TGCAGCGTTGAACCGACAGGTTCCCCGAGCTCGTCGGGTGAAGCTTTCTTT.

This chain joins TRBV5-5 and TRBJ1-2, with a tentative D call TRBD1 (5 bases). V was shortened by 5 bases and J by 8 bases, with 19 bases between the two germline ends. Germline-derived CDR1 and CDR2 are SGHKS and YYEKEE (reference sequence). CDR3 size: 14 residues. CDR3 region: CASRIAGTDPGYTF. The CDR3 DNA sequence: TGTGCCAGCAGAATTGCCGGGACTGATCCCGGCTACACCTTC.

V usage is TRBV6-5 and J usage is TRBJ1-1; D call uncertain. The CDR3 has 16 amino acids. The V gene's germline CDR1 is MNHEY and CDR2 SVGAGI. V lost 0 bases to trimming and J lost 1 base, with 12 bases between them. The CDR3 is CASSYSRWRRNTEAFF. The CDR3 DNA reads TGTGCCAGCAGTTACTCCCGGTGGCGGCGGAACACTGAAGCTTTCTTT.

The V gene is TRBV9, the J gene TRBJ1-1; 7 bases are shared with TRBD1. The CDR3 contains 13 residues. Germline V gene sequence: CDR1 SGDLS, CDR2 YYNGEE. The V and J ends lost 4 bases and 3 bases, in that order; junction bases with no gene match: 3. CDR3 in DNA: TGTGCCAGCAGCCAGGGGGTTGACACTGAAGCTTTCTTT. The encoded protein is CASSQGVDTEAFF.

This clone has only a few counts. The rearrangement links TRBV12-3 or TRBV12-4 to TRBJ1-5; the D gene is possibly TRBD1 (6 bases). Trimming removed 4 bases at V and 13 bases at J, with 11 bases between. This CDR3 comprises 11 residues. For the CDR3, the DNA is TGTGCCAGCAGTTCAGGAAGGGGGCAGCATTTT. This gives the protein CASSSGRGQHF.

CDR3 bases: TGTGCCAGCAGCCAAGATGAAGGGGGTACTGAAGCTTTCTTT. Its translation: CASSQDEGGTEAFF. The rearrangement uses TRBV3-1 (or the pseudogene TRBV3-2) and TRBJ1-1; weak D call: TRBD1 (6 bases). CDR1 is LGHDT, CDR2 YNNKEL, per germline (reference sequence). CDR3 length: 14 amino acids. V lost 0 bases, J lost 5 bases, and 10 bases lay in between.

CDR3 residues: CASSGRGNEKLFF. Written as DNA, the CDR3 is TGTGCCAGCAGTGGGAGGGGTAATGAAAAACTGTTTTTT. V is TRBV5-6 and J is TRBJ1-4, with D tentatively TRBD1 (5 bases). Trimming took off 5 bases at V and 4 bases at J, with 9 bases between the two ends. The germline gives CDR1 SGHDT, CDR2 YYEEEE. This CDR3 contains 13 residues.

The chain couples TRBV9 to TRBJ1-1; D possibly corresponds to TRBD1 (6 bases). The V end was cut by 6 bases, the J end by 1 base, with 13 bases between. Germline CDR1 SGDLS, CDR2 YYNGEE. This CDR3 is 14 amino acids long. CDR3 bases: TGTGCCAGCACCGCACAGGGTAAGAACACTGAAGCTTTCTTT. This sequence encodes CASTAQGKNTEAFF.

This clone was found a few times. The chain has TRBV12-3 or TRBV12-4 and TRBJ1-2; D perhaps matches TRBD1 (5 bases). The CDR3 loop spans 13 amino acids. With 5 bases removed from V and 4 bases from J, the gap between germline ends came to 11 bases. CDR3 sequence: CASSHRGTYGYTF. The DNA for the CDR3 is TGTGCCAGCAGTCATCGCGGGACCTATGGCTACACCTTC.

The chain uses TRBV7-3 and TRBJ2-5, with D perhaps matching TRBD2 (6 bases). This CDR3 has 14 residues. Germline assignment: CDR1 SGHTA and CDR2 FQGTGA. With 0 bases removed from V and 5 bases from J, the gap between germline ends came to 10 bases. The CDR3 is CASSLTPAGETQYF. The DNA for the CDR3 is TGTGCCAGCAGCTTAACCCCGGCGGGGGAGACCCAGTACTTC. Full variable domain (remainder filled in from reference TRBV7-3 and TRBJ2-5): GAGVSQTPSNKVTEKGKYVELRCDPISGHTALYWYRQSLGQGPEFLIYFQGTGAADDSGLPNDRFFAVRPEGSVSTLKIQRTERGDSAVYLCASSLTPAGETQYFGPGTRLLVL.

The chain links TRBV24-1 to TRBJ2-1, with TRBD1 identical over 8 bases. Germline V gene data show CDR1 as KGHDR and CDR2 as SFDVKD. The CDR3 totals 16 residues. The trim removed 2 bases at V and 9 bases at J, leaving 11 bases unmatched. CDR3 sequence (DNA): TGTGCCACCAGTGATTCATGGTTTCCAGGGGGCCTTGAGCAGTTCTTC. Translated: CATSDSWFPGGLEQFF.

This clone has a handful of counts. The chain joins TRBV4-3 to TRBJ1-3; tentatively, D is TRBD1 (5 bases). Trimming cost V 0 bases and J 4 bases, with 10 bases left between them. The CDR3 has 15 amino acids. CDR1 and CDR2 (germline): LGHNA, YSLEER. The chain's CDR3 is CASSQDGGSGNTIYF. CDR3 in DNA: TGCGCCAGCAGCCAAGATGGGGGGTCCGGAAACACCATATATTTT.